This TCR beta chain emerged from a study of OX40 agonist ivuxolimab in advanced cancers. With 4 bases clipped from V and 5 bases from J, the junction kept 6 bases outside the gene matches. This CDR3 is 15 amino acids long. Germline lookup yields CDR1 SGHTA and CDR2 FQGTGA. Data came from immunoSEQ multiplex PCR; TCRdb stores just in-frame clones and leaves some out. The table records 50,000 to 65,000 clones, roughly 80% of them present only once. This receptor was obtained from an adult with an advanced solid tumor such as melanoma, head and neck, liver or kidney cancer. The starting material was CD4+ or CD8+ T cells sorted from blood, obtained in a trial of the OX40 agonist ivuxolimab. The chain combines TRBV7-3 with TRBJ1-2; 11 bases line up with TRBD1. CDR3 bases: TGTGCCAGCAGCTCCGATGGGACAGGGGGGTATGGCTACACCTTC. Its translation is CASSSDGTGGYGYTF.